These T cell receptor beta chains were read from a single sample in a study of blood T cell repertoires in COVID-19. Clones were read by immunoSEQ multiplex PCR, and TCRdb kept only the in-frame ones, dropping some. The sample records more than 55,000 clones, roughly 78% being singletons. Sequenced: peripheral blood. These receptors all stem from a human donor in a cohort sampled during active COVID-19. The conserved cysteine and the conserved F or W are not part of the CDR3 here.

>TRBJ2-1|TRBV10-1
ASSDVNEQF
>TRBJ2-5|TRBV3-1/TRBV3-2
ASSHSRDIRRETQY
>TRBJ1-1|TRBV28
ASSLISDTEAF
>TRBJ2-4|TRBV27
ASSAAGYNAKNIQY
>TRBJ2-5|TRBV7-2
ASSYSRGETQY
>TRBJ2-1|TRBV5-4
ASRPGASGSNEQF
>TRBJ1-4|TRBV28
ASSLSGGAKKLF
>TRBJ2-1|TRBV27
ASSARGTGGAEQF
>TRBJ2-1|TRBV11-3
ASSLANEQF
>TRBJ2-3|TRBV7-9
ASRVAGRTDTQY
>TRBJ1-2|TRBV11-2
ASSLDAGMSYGYT
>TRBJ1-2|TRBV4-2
ASSFRTDNYGYT
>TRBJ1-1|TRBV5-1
ASSLGQGWGNTEAF
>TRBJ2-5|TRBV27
ASSLSALRGDPQY
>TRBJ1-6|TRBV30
AWSVGGRSYNSPLH
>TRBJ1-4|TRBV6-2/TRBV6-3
ASSRTGGYDQLF
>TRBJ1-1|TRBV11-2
ASSSLRVTEAF
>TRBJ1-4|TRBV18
ASSPLTAVATNEKLF
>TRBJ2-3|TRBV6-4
ASSASGQGTDTQY
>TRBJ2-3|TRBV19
ATGTSGTDTQY
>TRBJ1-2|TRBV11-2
ASRTLPGTDGYT
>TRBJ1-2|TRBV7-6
ASSPGTGDTYGYT
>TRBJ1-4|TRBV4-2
ASSQGTPQGEKLF
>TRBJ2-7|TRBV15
ATKTSGNPSDEQY
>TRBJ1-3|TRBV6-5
ASSYSMGGSGNTIY
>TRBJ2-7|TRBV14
ASSPQTSGRAEQY
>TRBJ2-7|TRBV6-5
ASRLGGRERNEQY
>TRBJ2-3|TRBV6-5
ASQSTDTQY
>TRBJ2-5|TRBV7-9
ASSHLVGGVETQY
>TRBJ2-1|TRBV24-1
ATSDPRTSGRAGEQF
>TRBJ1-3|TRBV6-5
ASSPTTGSGNTIY
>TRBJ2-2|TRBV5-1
ASSLDRGDTGELF
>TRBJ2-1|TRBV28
ASSGRSGRGEQF
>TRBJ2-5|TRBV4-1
ASSQEYQGLAGESETQY
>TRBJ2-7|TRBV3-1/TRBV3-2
ASTSTGGSSYEQY
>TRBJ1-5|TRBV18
ASSPSSSNQPQH
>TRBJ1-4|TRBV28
ASRARGLGEKLF
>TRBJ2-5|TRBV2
ASGPGVGTQY
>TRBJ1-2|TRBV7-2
ASSLGGQGFYYGYT
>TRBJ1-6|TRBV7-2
ASSYGQGSSPLH
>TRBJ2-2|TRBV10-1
ASSEVKAGASGELF
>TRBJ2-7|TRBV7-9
ASSLGSQGEQY
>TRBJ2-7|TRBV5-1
ASSLVYRASYEQY
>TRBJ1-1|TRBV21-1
ASMKWRAGTEAF
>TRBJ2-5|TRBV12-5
ASSLPPRETQY
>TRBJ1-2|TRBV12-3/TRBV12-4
ASRRGTGYGYT
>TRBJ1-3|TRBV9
ASGQESGNTIY
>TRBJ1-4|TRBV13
ASSQTGVGEKLF
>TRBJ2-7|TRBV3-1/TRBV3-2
ASSQGLEQY
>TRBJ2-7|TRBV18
ASSPPISRESYEQY
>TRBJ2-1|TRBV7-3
ASSLNGLSSYNEQF
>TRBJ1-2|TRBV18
ASSPSSDFYGYT
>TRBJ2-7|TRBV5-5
ASSSVGRSYEQY
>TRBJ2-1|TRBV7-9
ASSLLGPVEQF
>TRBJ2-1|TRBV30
AWTRRENEQF
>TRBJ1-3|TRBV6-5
ASSSAGGGNTIY